Listed below are T cell receptor beta chains from one sample, sequenced in a study of cytotoxic CD8 clonotypes in ibrutinib-treated CLL. Data came from immunoSEQ multiplex PCR; TCRdb stores just in-frame clones and leaves some out. The top ten hold roughly a tenth of the sample, which has 120,000 to 150,000 clones, about 91% seen once. The sample consisted of PBMCs, taken after 12 months of ibrutinib treatment. The receptors originated from a human donor with chronic lymphocytic leukemia. Both conserved end residues are part of each CDR3. Each record gives: clone size, CDR3 length, V gene, CDR3 protein. Clone size is not always given. Where it is, it says once, few, many or a class for expanded clones.

clone_size: .
cdr3_length: 13
v_call: TRBV10-3
cdr3_aa: CAISESASYEQYF

clone_size: once
cdr3_length: 16
v_call: TRBV9
cdr3_aa: CASSVAWGQGRETQYF

clone_size: .
cdr3_length: 12
v_call: TRBV5-6
cdr3_aa: CASSLGLNTQYF

clone_size: once
cdr3_length: 14
v_call: TRBV7-9
cdr3_aa: CASSSTGTGLEQYF

clone_size: .
cdr3_length: 15
v_call: TRBV10-3
cdr3_aa: CAISEPSAVYNEQFF

clone_size: .
cdr3_length: 16
v_call: TRBV6-5
cdr3_aa: CASSSLPGTGDYEQYF

clone_size: .
cdr3_length: 15
v_call: TRBV27
cdr3_aa: CASSLKQGGTGELFF

clone_size: .
cdr3_length: 14
v_call: TRBV18
cdr3_aa: CASSPPGPYYGYTF

clone_size: .
cdr3_length: 19
v_call: TRBV28
cdr3_aa: CASSLFSILRAQNTGELFF

clone_size: .
cdr3_length: 16
v_call: TRBV19
cdr3_aa: CASSSTGGEGNQPQHF

clone_size: .
cdr3_length: 15
v_call: TRBV18
cdr3_aa: CASSPGTEGWQPQHF

clone_size: .
cdr3_length: 20
v_call: TRBV9
cdr3_aa: CASSVNPRASTLAGVREQYF

clone_size: few
cdr3_length: 15
v_call: TRBV11-3
cdr3_aa: CASSPGTGGQETQYF

clone_size: .
cdr3_length: 14
v_call: TRBV2
cdr3_aa: CASRGQGDQETQYF

clone_size: .
cdr3_length: 13
v_call: TRBV6-5
cdr3_aa: CASSIRDIGEQYF

clone_size: .
cdr3_length: 14
v_call: TRBV13
cdr3_aa: CASTQGRAQETQYF

clone_size: .
cdr3_length: 17
v_call: TRBV4-2
cdr3_aa: CASSQDLPGGNTGELFF

clone_size: .
cdr3_length: 16
v_call: TRBV28
cdr3_aa: CASTLSRREVRDEQFF

clone_size: .
cdr3_length: 14
v_call: TRBV27
cdr3_aa: CASRLRRDADEQYF

clone_size: .
cdr3_length: 14
v_call: TRBV11-2
cdr3_aa: CASSLNGQGGIQYF

clone_size: once
cdr3_length: 13
v_call: TRBV7-3
cdr3_aa: CASSLRPDNEQFF

clone_size: .
cdr3_length: 15
v_call: TRBV9
cdr3_aa: CASSQFRGPDLEQFF

clone_size: .
cdr3_length: 16
v_call: TRBV29-1
cdr3_aa: CSVEVTRQGSTDTQYF

clone_size: .
cdr3_length: 15
v_call: TRBV9
cdr3_aa: CASSPRGQGVYGYTF

clone_size: .
cdr3_length: 12
v_call: TRBV19
cdr3_aa: CASGQGSGEQYF

clone_size: .
cdr3_length: 13
v_call: TRBV14
cdr3_aa: CASSPLWDTEAFF

clone_size: .
cdr3_length: 16
v_call: TRBV6-1
cdr3_aa: CASSEMFGVRTGELFF

clone_size: few
cdr3_length: 16
v_call: TRBV5-1
cdr3_aa: CASSFGSGTSHNEQFF

clone_size: .
cdr3_length: 16
v_call: TRBV28
cdr3_aa: CASSLGASGIQETQYF

clone_size: .
cdr3_length: 12
v_call: TRBV6-6
cdr3_aa: CASSNTGLEQYF

clone_size: .
cdr3_length: 13
v_call: TRBV9
cdr3_aa: CASNLIPTDTQYF

clone_size: .
cdr3_length: 16
v_call: TRBV7-2
cdr3_aa: CASSLVGQGAWQPQHF

clone_size: few
cdr3_length: 14
v_call: TRBV4-2
cdr3_aa: CASSRGQGIGEQYF

clone_size: .
cdr3_length: 17
v_call: TRBV7-9
cdr3_aa: CASSLATSGNSYNEQFF

clone_size: .
cdr3_length: 14
v_call: TRBV15
cdr3_aa: CATSRDRGPYEQYF

clone_size: .
cdr3_length: 14
v_call: TRBV18
cdr3_aa: CASSPPGLRETQYF

clone_size: .
cdr3_length: 15
v_call: TRBV4-1
cdr3_aa: CASSQDGRGGNEQFF

clone_size: .
cdr3_length: 16
v_call: TRBV7-9
cdr3_aa: CASSLELAGVLDTQYF

clone_size: .
cdr3_length: 16
v_call: TRBV11-2
cdr3_aa: CASSLDPLSSGNTIYF

clone_size: once
cdr3_length: 13
v_call: TRBV6-1
cdr3_aa: CASRDRLAGEQFF

clone_size: .
cdr3_length: 11
v_call: TRBV28
cdr3_aa: CATQGNTEAFF

clone_size: .
cdr3_length: 12
v_call: TRBV29-1
cdr3_aa: CSGWGPLDTQYF

clone_size: once
cdr3_length: 14
v_call: TRBV5-6
cdr3_aa: CASSLGLGTYGYTF

clone_size: .
cdr3_length: 13
v_call: TRBV29-1
cdr3_aa: CSVEATAAGTQYF